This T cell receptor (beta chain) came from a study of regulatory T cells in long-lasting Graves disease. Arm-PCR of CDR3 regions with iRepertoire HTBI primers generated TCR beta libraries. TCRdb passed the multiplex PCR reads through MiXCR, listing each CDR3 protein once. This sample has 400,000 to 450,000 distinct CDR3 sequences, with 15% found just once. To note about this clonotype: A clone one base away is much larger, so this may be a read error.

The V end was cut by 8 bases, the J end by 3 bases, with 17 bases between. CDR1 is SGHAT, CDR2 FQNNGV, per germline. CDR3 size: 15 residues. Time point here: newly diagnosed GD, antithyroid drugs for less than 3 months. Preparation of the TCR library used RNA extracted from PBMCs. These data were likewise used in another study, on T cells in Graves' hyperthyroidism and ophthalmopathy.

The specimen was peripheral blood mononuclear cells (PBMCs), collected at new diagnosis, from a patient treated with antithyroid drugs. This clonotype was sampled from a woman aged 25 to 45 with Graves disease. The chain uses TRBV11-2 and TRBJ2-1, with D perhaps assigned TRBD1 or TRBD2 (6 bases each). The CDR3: CASWSPGASYNEQFF. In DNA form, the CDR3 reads TGTGCCAGCTGGTCCCCGGGGGCTAGCTACAATGAGCAGTTCTTC.